This T cell receptor (beta chain) derives from a study of T cell repertoires in cytomegalovirus infection. The wider study: Peptides in the study included HLA-C-restricted and HLA-B-restricted CMV epitopes. TCR beta signatures that were public indicated CMV infection and matching HLA type. Findings and caveats of the study: Accumulated public TCR beta family frequency recognized individuals carrying CMV together with the relevant HLA. Predominance within the ex vivo response was attributable to HLA-C-restricted CMV-specific TCR beta clonotypes.

The V and J ends lost 1 base and 0 bases respectively, with 10 bases between them. Germline V lookup: CDR1 DFQATT, CDR2 SNEGSKA (reference sequence). This CDR3 spans 16 amino acids. Points on this clonotype: Its matching antigen is unknown.

One entry per CDR3 protein, called by TCRdb with MiXCR from the reads. In the table there are under 300,000 distinct CDR3 sequences, 20% to 25% of which are singletons. The sequence was collected from a human donor in good health (CMV status not recorded). Some clones in this sample may be carry-over from other donors' samples. This sequence joins TRBV20-1 and TRBJ2-6; D gene unclear. The sequencing here drew on cultured PBMCs, taken from culture after CMV antigen stimulation. The CDR3 DNA is TGCAGTGCTAGAGGGGCTGGGGACTCTGGGGCCAACGTCCTGACTTTC. This translates into CSARGAGDSGANVLTF.